The 23 T cell receptor beta chains presented below share a single source sample, sequenced in a study of response to subunit inactivated influenza vaccine. TCRdb passed the RT-PCR reads through MiXCR, listing each CDR3 protein once. This table has under 200,000 distinct CDR3 sequences, around 10% appearing once. Sequencing was performed on CD8+ T cells sorted from PBMCs, taken less than 30 months after vaccination. The receptors shown here come from a man in his fifties or sixties who received an inactivated influenza vaccine.

This clonotype was observed a few times. V gene TRBV20-1 combines with J gene TRBJ1-1, with D uncertain. The CDR3 runs 10 residues. Between the trimmed V and J ends, which lost 3 bases and 5 bases, there was a span of 4 bases. Germline lookup yields CDR1 DFQATT and CDR2 SNEGSKA (reference sequence). The CDR3 loop reads CSARWTEAFF. In nucleotides, the CDR3 is TGCAGTGCTAGGTGGACTGAAGCTTTCTTT.

This clonotype has at least ten counts. This CDR3 reads CSVEGRLAGNNEQFF. As DNA, the CDR3 is TGCAGCGTTGAAGGACGGTTAGCGGGCAACAATGAGCAGTTCTTC. This sequence joins TRBV29-1 and TRBJ2-1, with 7 bases fitting TRBD2. Germline V lookup: CDR1 SQVTM, CDR2 ANQGSEA. This CDR3 is built from 15 residues. Trimming at V came to 1 base and at J to 5 bases, leaving 8 bases not matched to a gene.

A note on this clonotype: At one end the junction does not follow the germline gene, possibly because of a read error. The chain has TRBV7-7 and TRBJ2-5; possibly TRBD1 or TRBD2 for D (5 bases each). CDR3 length: 14 residues. Germline assignment: CDR1 SSHAT and CDR2 FNYEAQ (reference sequence). The CDR3 sequence is CASSLGLEGETQYF. The CDR3 DNA follows: TGTGCTAGCAGCTTAGGTCTAGAGGGGGAGACCCAGTACTTC.

This clonotype was seen ten or more times. The V and J genes are TRBV4-3 and TRBJ1-4; D gene ambiguous. The CDR3 totals 13 residues. The germline V gene encodes CDR1 LGHNA and CDR2 YSLEER. V shed 4 bases and J shed 6 bases, with 9 bases lying between them. The CDR3 bases are TGCGCCAGCAGCCCCCACCCAGATGAAAAACTGTTTTTT. Translating it yields CASSPHPDEKLFF.

The sample holds many counts of this clonotype. The chain recombines TRBV11-1 with TRBJ1-5, with a possible D match to TRBD1 (5 bases). V was pared by 3 bases and J by 0 bases, with 18 bases between. The germline V gene has CDR1 SGHAT and CDR2 FQDESV (reference sequence). The length of the CDR3 is 18 residues. CDR3 sequence (DNA): TGTGCCAGCAGCTTCGGTCCGCGAGGGGCTTATAGCAATCAGCCCCAGCATTTT. It codes for CASSFGPRGAYSNQPQHF.

This clonotype has just a few counts. The CDR3 DNA reads TGTGCCAGCAGTTTTCCAGCGGGAGTAAAAACCGGGGAGCTGTTTTTT. Amino acid sequence: CASSFPAGVKTGELFF. The chain couples TRBV28 to TRBJ2-2; the match to TRBD2 covers 8 bases. The V gene's germline CDR1 is MDHEN and CDR2 SYDVKM. The ends lost 3 bases at V and 5 bases at J; junction bases unmatched: 8. The CDR3 sequence is 16 residues long.

The chain is built from TRBV15 and TRBJ2-3, with 7 bases matching TRBD2. This CDR3 is 16 amino acids long. Trimming at V came to 2 bases and at J to 1 base, leaving 6 bases not matched to a gene. Germline V CDR1 and CDR2: LNHNV, YYDKDF (reference sequence). The CDR3 bases are TGTGCCACCAGCAGACGCCGACTAGCCGGCACAGATACGCAGTATTTT. Amino acids: CATSRRRLAGTDTQYF.

This clonotype was picked up many times. J is TRBJ2-7 and V is TRBV29-1; the match to TRBD1 covers 7 bases. Per germline, CDR1 SQVTM and CDR2 ANQGSEA. The length of the CDR3 is 14 residues. With V trimmed by 4 bases and J by 3 bases, 9 bases remained unmatched. CDR3: CSVVVGQLNYEQYF. In nucleotides, the CDR3 is TGCAGCGTTGTGGTGGGACAGCTCAACTACGAGCAGTACTTC.

The chain has TRBV12-3 or TRBV12-4 and TRBJ2-7; 8 nucleotides match TRBD1. After removal of 6 bases from V and 6 bases from J, the junction contained 7 bases not matched to a gene. There are 13 residues in the CDR3. CDR3 sequence reads: CASSWTGLAEQYF. The CDR3 nucleotides read TGTGCCAGCAGCTGGACAGGGTTGGCCGAGCAGTACTTC.

V and J are TRBV20-1 and TRBJ2-3, with D possibly TRBD2 on 6 matching bases. Germline V lookup: CDR1 DFQATT, CDR2 SNEGSKA (reference sequence). The V end lost 0 bases, the J end lost 3 bases, and 10 bases lay between the germline ends. The CDR3 covers 14 residues. The CDR3 DNA reads TGCAGTGCTAGAGATTGGGACTTTACAGATACGCAGTATTTT. The encoded protein is CSARDWDFTDTQYF.

This clonotype was found a few times. The rearrangement links TRBV7-9 to TRBJ1-1, with D unclear. This CDR3 has 13 residues. The V end was cut by 5 bases, the J end by 4 bases, with 11 bases between. CDR1 is SEHNR and CDR2 is FQNEAQ in the germline V gene (reference sequence). The CDR3 sequence: CASSPGWSTEAFF. CDR3 DNA sequence: TGTGCCAGCAGCCCGGGGTGGAGCACTGAAGCTTTCTTT.

This clonotype was picked up a small number of times. The chain has TRBV28 and TRBJ1-1, with 8 positions matching TRBD1. Trimming took 9 bases from V and 4 from J; bases not matched to a gene: 7. Germline V gives CDR1 MDHEN, CDR2 SYDVKM. This CDR3 comprises 13 residues. The CDR3 region has the DNA TGTGCCAGTAACAGGGGGGGGAGCACTGAAGCTTTCTTT. Protein product: CASNRGGSTEAFF.

The chain joins TRBV5-1 to TRBJ2-7; no clear D. CDR3 length: 13 residues. Looked up from germline, CDR1 is SGHRS and CDR2 is YFSETQ. V lost 0 bases, J lost 7 bases, and 11 bases lay in between. CDR3 nucleotides: TGCGCCAGCAGCTTGGGGGCCGCCTGGGAGCAGTACTTC. This encodes CASSLGAAWEQYF.

This clonotype has only a few counts. The chain uses TRBV10-3 and TRBJ2-2; 14 bases agree with TRBD2. CDR1 is ENHRY, CDR2 SYGVKD, per germline. The CDR3 consists of 20 residues. With V trimmed by 6 bases and J by 0 bases, 12 bases remained unmatched. The CDR3 sequence is CAIRKHPTSGGDTNTGELFF. The CDR3 DNA is TGTGCCATCAGAAAGCACCCGACTAGCGGGGGGGACACGAACACCGGGGAGCTGTTTTTT.

This clonotype appeared a few times. J is TRBJ1-2 and V is TRBV9; weak D call: TRBD1 (5 bases). The CDR3 is 12 amino acids. CDR1 is SGDLS and CDR2 is YYNGEE in the germline V gene. Between the trimmed V and J ends, which lost 4 bases and 10 bases, there was a span of 14 bases. CDR3 bases: TGTGCCAGCAGCATCGGGACTCGAGACTACACCTTC. Amino acid sequence: CASSIGTRDYTF.

This clonotype appeared many times. V gene TRBV29-1 combines with J gene TRBJ2-7; D remains ambiguous. CDR3 length: 11 amino acids. V shed 4 bases and J shed 1 base, with 5 bases lying between them. Germline V gives CDR1 SQVTM, CDR2 ANQGSEA. DNA for the CDR3: TGCAGCGTTGGTACTTCCTACGAGCAGTACTTC. Translating gives CSVGTSYEQYF.

This clonotype was seen more than once but under ten times. V gene TRBV6-2 or TRBV6-3 combines with J gene TRBJ1-5, with 9 bases fitting TRBD1. Trimming removed 6 bases from V and 5 bases from J; junction bases left unmatched: 8. CDR3 length equals 15 residues. The germline gives CDR1 MNHEY, CDR2 SVGEGT. In DNA, the CDR3 is TGTGCCAGCAGCCCCCAGACAGGGGGGCATCAGCCCCAGCATTTT. Translation: CASSPQTGGHQPQHF.

In its sample, this clonotype was seen a few times. Here the CDR3 reads CASISNRGLGDNEQFF. DNA of the CDR3: TGTGCCAGCATTAGTAACAGGGGGCTCGGGGACAATGAGCAGTTCTTC. J is TRBJ2-1 and V is TRBV12-3 or TRBV12-4; 9 bases are a match to TRBD1. The CDR3 spans 16 residues. Unmatched junction bases numbered 12, after V lost 7 bases and J lost 5 bases.

This clonotype was found a few times. The rearrangement links TRBV12-3 or TRBV12-4 to TRBJ2-7; TRBD1 might be the D (5 bases). V was cut by 5 bases and J by 2 bases, with 16 bases left in between. This CDR3 has 15 amino acids. CDR3 amino acids: CASSKTAFVTYEQYF. CDR3 DNA sequence: TGTGCCAGCAGTAAGACAGCTTTTGTTACCTACGAGCAGTACTTC.

The table lists this clonotype with a few counts. V is TRBV20-1 and J is TRBJ2-1; D is uncertain. The V and J ends lost 0 bases and 7 bases respectively, with 16 bases between them. The CDR3 runs 15 residues. Germline V CDR1 and CDR2: DFQATT, SNEGSKA (reference sequence). The CDR3 protein is CSARDLYRAENEQFF. In DNA form, the CDR3 reads TGCAGTGCTAGAGATCTGTATCGGGCGGAAAATGAGCAGTTCTTC.

The chain has TRBV2 and TRBJ2-5; a possible D gene is TRBD2 (6 bases). This CDR3 has 14 residues. Germline assignment: CDR1 SNHLY and CDR2 FYNNEI. With 5 bases removed from V and 5 bases from J, the gap between germline ends came to 15 bases. The CDR3 DNA reads as TGTGCCAGCAGTAACTTGGGGGGTGAGGAGACCCAGTACTTC. Protein sequence: CASSNLGGEETQYF.

This clonotype appeared a few times. The rearrangement joins TRBV29-1 to TRBJ2-1, with TRBD2 identical over 7 bases. Germline V gives CDR1 SQVTM, CDR2 ANQGSEA. This CDR3 comprises 13 residues. J gave up 2 bases and V 7 bases, and 5 bases lay outside the gene matches. CDR3 protein: CSALAVTYNEQFF. The CDR3 nucleotides are TGCAGCGCCCTAGCGGTAACCTACAATGAGCAGTTCTTC.

The chain is built from TRBV7-2 and TRBJ2-5; TRBD2 agrees at 8 bases. Germline-derived CDR1 and CDR2 are SGHTA and FQGNSA. This CDR3 has 16 amino acids. J lost 5 bases, V lost 3 bases, and 11 bases had no gene match. CDR3 sequence: CASSLSGRVVSETQYF. The CDR3 nucleotides read TGTGCCAGCAGCTTGAGCGGGAGAGTCGTTAGCGAGACCCAGTACTTC.